The rows below give T cell receptor beta chains drawn from one sample of a study of blood T cells in healthy people across ages. MiXCR was run by TCRdb on the 5' RACE reads, yielding one entry per CDR3 protein. The sample holds hundreds of thousands of distinct CDR3 sequences, more than 25% seen once. Sequenced input: blood. These TCRs come from a woman at least 80 years old in good health. Both conserved end residues are part of each CDR3. Fields, in order: V gene, D gene, J gene, clone size, CDR3 protein, CDR3 DNA. D genes are given only for firm matches. Clone size is given for some rows only: seen once, a few or many times, or a class if the clone is expanded.

v_call: TRBV6-2/TRBV6-3
d_call: .
j_call: TRBJ2-1
clone_size: many
cdr3_aa: CASRSQYNEQFF
cdr3_nt: TGTGCCAGCAGATCCCAATACAATGAGCAGTTCTTC

v_call: TRBV5-1
d_call: .
j_call: TRBJ2-3
clone_size: .
cdr3_aa: CASSLELGDTQYF
cdr3_nt: TGCGCCAGCAGCCTAGAGCTTGGGGATACGCAGTATTTT

v_call: TRBV15
d_call: .
j_call: TRBJ1-1
clone_size: few
cdr3_aa: CATSRLIPDRYGTEAFF
cdr3_nt: TGTGCCACCAGCAGACTAATCCCCGACAGGTATGGCACTGAAGCTTTCTTT

v_call: TRBV7-2
d_call: .
j_call: TRBJ2-1
clone_size: .
cdr3_aa: CASSLEAYEQFF
cdr3_nt: TGTGCCAGCAGCTTAGAAGCTTATGAGCAGTTCTTC

v_call: TRBV5-1
d_call: .
j_call: TRBJ1-1
clone_size: few
cdr3_aa: CATKFRVENTEAFF
cdr3_nt: TGCGCCACCAAATTTCGCGTCGAGAACACTGAAGCTTTCTTT

v_call: TRBV25-1
d_call: .
j_call: TRBJ1-2
clone_size: many
cdr3_aa: CASADGVYGYTF
cdr3_nt: TGTGCCAGCGCGGACGGAGTCTATGGCTACACCTTC

v_call: TRBV28
d_call: TRBD1
j_call: TRBJ1-4
clone_size: .
cdr3_aa: CASTHSSGTDNEKRFF
cdr3_nt: TGTGCCAGCACCCATTCCTCCGGGACAGATAATGAAAAACGGTTTTTT

v_call: TRBV6-2/TRBV6-3
d_call: TRBD2
j_call: TRBJ2-3
clone_size: .
cdr3_aa: CASSYQRGPSTDTQYF
cdr3_nt: TGTGCCAGCAGTTACCAGCGGGGGCCCAGCACAGATACGCAGTATTTT

v_call: TRBV6-2/TRBV6-3
d_call: .
j_call: TRBJ2-5
clone_size: few
cdr3_aa: CASSYSLTGQETQYF
cdr3_nt: TGTGCCAGCAGTTACTCCCTGACAGGACAAGAGACCCAGTACTTC

v_call: TRBV7-6
d_call: TRBD2
j_call: TRBJ2-5
clone_size: many
cdr3_aa: CASSLRLAGGSALQETQYF
cdr3_nt: TGTGCCAGCAGCTTACGACTAGCGGGGGGGTCGGCCCTACAAGAGACCCAGTACTTC

v_call: TRBV5-8
d_call: TRBD2
j_call: TRBJ2-2
clone_size: few
cdr3_aa: CASSLRELAWTGELFF
cdr3_nt: TGTGCCAGCAGCTTAAGGGAACTAGCGTGGACCGGGGAGCTGTTTTTT

v_call: TRBV6-5
d_call: TRBD1
j_call: TRBJ2-7
clone_size: few
cdr3_aa: CASTTPGQGYEQYF
cdr3_nt: TGTGCCAGCACCACCCCGGGACAGGGCTACGAGCAGTACTTC

v_call: TRBV12-3/TRBV12-4
d_call: .
j_call: TRBJ2-3
clone_size: many
cdr3_aa: CASSLAVGARTDTQYF
cdr3_nt: TGTGCCAGCAGTTTAGCAGTGGGAGCGCGCACAGATACGCAGTATTTT

v_call: TRBV7-2
d_call: .
j_call: TRBJ2-7
clone_size: few
cdr3_aa: CASSQGRSYEQYF
cdr3_nt: TGTGCCAGCAGCCAGGGGAGGTCCTACGAGCAGTACTTC

v_call: TRBV28
d_call: TRBD1
j_call: TRBJ2-1
clone_size: many
cdr3_aa: CASRKGQGPYNEQFF
cdr3_nt: TGTGCCAGCAGAAAGGGACAGGGGCCGTACAATGAGCAGTTCTTC

v_call: TRBV7-9
d_call: TRBD1
j_call: TRBJ2-5
clone_size: many
cdr3_aa: CASSFGQGGETQYF
cdr3_nt: TGTGCCAGCAGCTTCGGACAGGGAGGAGAGACCCAGTACTTC

v_call: TRBV6-5
d_call: .
j_call: TRBJ2-7
clone_size: many
cdr3_aa: CASSDRRYSYEQYF
cdr3_nt: TGTGCCAGCAGTGACAGGAGATACTCCTACGAGCAGTACTTC

v_call: TRBV12-3/TRBV12-4
d_call: .
j_call: TRBJ1-2
clone_size: many
cdr3_aa: CASSPLLDRPYGYTF
cdr3_nt: TGTGCCAGCAGTCCCCTTCTCGACAGGCCCTATGGCTACACCTTC

v_call: TRBV20-1
d_call: .
j_call: TRBJ1-5
clone_size: many
cdr3_aa: CSAKSRRAEPQHF
cdr3_nt: TGCAGTGCTAAGTCTAGAAGGGCGGAGCCCCAGCATTTT

v_call: TRBV20-1
d_call: .
j_call: TRBJ1-2
clone_size: .
cdr3_aa: CSARANTPRRGGYAF
cdr3_nt: TGCAGTGCTAGAGCAAACACCCCCAGGCGCGGTGGCTACGCCTTC

v_call: TRBV5-1
d_call: .
j_call: TRBJ1-3
clone_size: .
cdr3_aa: CASSLVGGTGNTIYF
cdr3_nt: TGCGCCAGCAGCTTGGTCGGCGGGACTGGAAACACCATATATTTT

v_call: TRBV10-3
d_call: .
j_call: TRBJ2-3
clone_size: .
cdr3_aa: CAISGDLTDTQYF
cdr3_nt: TGTGCCATCAGTGGGGACCTCACAGATACGCAGTATTTT

v_call: TRBV10-3
d_call: .
j_call: TRBJ1-2
clone_size: many
cdr3_aa: CAISESPGYNYGYTF
cdr3_nt: TGTGCCATCAGTGAGTCCCCAGGATATAACTATGGCTACACCTTC

v_call: TRBV20-1
d_call: .
j_call: TRBJ2-1
clone_size: many
cdr3_aa: CSARDVRYEQFF
cdr3_nt: TGCAGTGCTAGAGATGTCCGTTATGAGCAGTTCTTC